The source of this TCR beta chain is a study of early T cells in non-severe SARS-CoV-2 infection. This CDR3 has 13 amino acids. The V gene lost 3 bases and the J gene lost 8 bases, with 11 bases spanning the gap. CDR1 is SEHNR and CDR2 is FQNEAQ in the germline V gene (reference sequence). Each CDR3 protein gets one entry after TCRdb re-called the 5' RACE reads with MiXCR. The sample has about 99,000 distinct CDR3 sequences; around 17% are singletons. Findings and caveats of the study: The matching step, a VDJdb search, favored anti-spike CD8 responses and missed private and CD4 specificities.

This clonotype showed up just once. Its antigen is not identified. The genes are TRBV7-9 and TRBJ2-1, with D unresolved. Source material: whole blood. The sequence came from an adult who was a healthcare worker with PCR-confirmed SARS-CoV-2 infection or an uninfected control (not recorded which). In DNA, the CDR3 is TGTGCCAGCAGCTTTGGCCAGTACGATGAGCAGTTCTTC. This codes for CASSFGQYDEQFF.